Shown below are 4 T cell receptor beta chains from a single sample sequenced in a study of shared clonotypes between healthy human individuals. Clones were read by immunoSEQ multiplex PCR, and TCRdb kept only the in-frame ones, dropping some. Here the sample spans some 2,100,000 clones, almost 96% being singletons. Sequenced material: naive CD4+ T cells sorted from blood. Subset given: CD45RA+ positively selected. Receptors originate from a man aged 18 to 30 in good health.

The chain is built from TRBV2 and TRBJ1-2, with no clear D. The CDR3 covers 14 residues. The V and J ends lost 5 bases and 8 bases respectively, with 18 bases between them. Germline V gene lookup returns CDR1 SNHLY and CDR2 FYNNEI. CDR3 residues: CASSSTTVTVGYTF. CDR3 in DNA: TGTGCCAGCAGTTCGACGACGGTTACGGTAGGCTACACCTTC.

This clone was detected only a few times. Different DNA sequences within this sample yield the same CDR3. The rearrangement links TRBV6-5 to TRBJ1-2, with TRBD1 matching 7 bases. The trim removed 5 bases at V and 4 bases at J, leaving 1 base unmatched. The CDR3 spans 12 residues. CDR1 and CDR2 (germline): MNHEY, SVGAGI. The chain's CDR3 is CASSRQGYGYTF. As DNA, the CDR3 is TGTGCCAGCAGTCGACAGGGCTATGGCTACACCTTC.

With regard to this clone: This specimen includes other DNA sequences encoding the same CDR3. The genes are TRBV7-2 and TRBJ2-7; D is perhaps TRBD2 (6 bases). The CDR3 runs 13 residues. Deletions cut 1 base from V and 3 bases from J, with 7 bases between. The germline V gene has CDR1 SGHTA and CDR2 FQGNSA. Written as DNA, the CDR3 is TGTGCCAGCAGCTTAGAGCGGGTCTACGAGCAGTACTTC. Protein product: CASSLERVYEQYF. The full variable domain, completed using reference TRBV7-2 and TRBJ2-7, is GAGVSQSPSNKVTEKGKDVELRCDPISGHTALYWYRQSLGQGLEFLIYFQGNSAPDKSGLPSDRFSAERTGGSVSTLTIQRTQQEDSAVYLCASSLERVYEQYFGPGTRLTVT.

The V gene is TRBV4-2, the J gene TRBJ1-2; 10 nucleotides agree with TRBD1. Germline V lookup: CDR1 LGHNA, CDR2 YNFKEQ. Germline trimming cut 4 bases from V and 5 bases from J; bases unmatched to any gene: 10. CDR3 length: 16 amino acids. CDR3 residues: CASSLDPGQGLYGYTF. The CDR3 nucleotides read TGTGCCAGCAGCCTCGATCCGGGACAGGGGCTATATGGCTACACCTTC.